One sample yielded the 26 T cell receptor beta chains listed below, sequenced in a study of blood T cell repertoires in COVID-19. This table comes from immunoSEQ multiplex PCR, and its TCRdb copy is limited to in-frame clones, with some not included. The profile shows around 500,000 clones, roughly 88% of them singletons. Sequencing was performed on PBMCs or T cells enriched from blood (not recorded which). All receptors derive from a woman aged 40 to 50 who had recovered from COVID-19.

V usage is TRBV3-1 (or the pseudogene TRBV3-2) and J usage is TRBJ1-3, with a tentative D call TRBD1 (6 bases). The CDR3 consists of 15 residues. Germline V CDR1 and CDR2: LGHDT, YNNKEL (reference sequence). Trimming cost V 3 bases and J 4 bases, with 13 bases left between them. In DNA, the CDR3 is TGTGCCAGCAGCCATACAGGGAGGGGCGGAAACACCATATATTTT. Translating gives CASSHTGRGGNTIYF.

V gene TRBV19 combines with J gene TRBJ1-2; TRBD1 matches at 10 bases. Losses at the gene ends were 7 bases for V and 1 base for J; bases not matched to a gene: 6. This CDR3 region has 15 residues. Germline CDR1 and CDR2: LNHDA and SQIVND (reference sequence). The CDR3 sequence is CASTPWDRGNYGYTF. The CDR3 bases are TGTGCCAGTACCCCTTGGGACAGGGGTAACTATGGCTACACCTTC.

The chain combines TRBV10-3 with TRBJ1-5; no clear D. Per germline, CDR1 ENHRY and CDR2 SYGVKD. Trimming removed 2 bases at V and 4 bases at J, with 12 bases between. This CDR3 contains 15 residues. The CDR3 region has the DNA TGTGCCATCAGTGAGCATCTAGACGGGAATCAGCCCCAGCATTTT. This codes for CAISEHLDGNQPQHF.

The chain carries TRBV6-5 and TRBJ1-6; unclear D gene. V dropped 10 bases and J dropped 8 bases, with 15 bases sitting between them. CDR1 is MNHEY and CDR2 is SVGAGI in the germline V gene. The CDR3 has 13 amino acids. This CDR3 reads CATSPVSDSPLHF. The CDR3 DNA follows: TGTGCCACCTCTCCCGTATCGGATTCACCCCTCCACTTT.

The rearrangement joins TRBV10-2 to TRBJ1-1; 7 nucleotides line up with TRBD1. This CDR3 has 16 residues. V dropped 1 base and J dropped 0; count of bases not matched to a gene: 5. CDR1 and CDR2 from the germline V gene are WSHSY and SAAADI. This chain's CDR3 is CASSELDRPMNTEAFF. Here the CDR3 DNA reads TGCGCCAGCAGTGAGTTGGACAGGCCAATGAACACTGAAGCTTTCTTT.

The V gene is TRBV12-5, the J gene TRBJ2-7; 9 nucleotides agree with TRBD1. Looked up from germline, CDR1 is LGHNT and CDR2 is FRNRAP. V was pared by 4 bases and J by 4 bases, with 11 bases of the junction left unmatched. The CDR3 runs 16 residues. The CDR3 bases are TGTGCTAGTGGTTCCCCGACCGGGACAGGGTCGTACGAGCAGTACTTC. Its translation is CASGSPTGTGSYEQYF. Full variable domain (outside the CDR3, taken from reference TRBV12-5 and TRBJ2-7): DARVTQTPRHKVTEMGQEVTMRCQPILGHNTVFWYRQTMMQGLELLAYFRNRAPLDDSGMPKDRFSAEMPDATLATLKIQPSEPRDSAVYFCASGSPTGTGSYEQYFGPGTRLTVT.

The chain has TRBV27 and TRBJ1-4; no clear D. V lost 5 bases and J lost 8, with 21 bases in between. The germline V gene has CDR1 MNHEY and CDR2 SMNVEV (reference sequence). The CDR3 sequence is 16 residues long. CDR3 residues: CASSNSLPDYAEKLFF. Here the CDR3 DNA reads TGTGCCAGCAGTAACTCTTTACCGGACTATGCGGAAAAACTGTTTTTT.

This chain uses TRBV6-5 with TRBJ2-1; 8 nucleotides agree with TRBD1. This CDR3 contains 15 residues. The germline V gene has CDR1 MNHEY and CDR2 SVGAGI. The ends lost 4 bases at V and 2 bases at J; junction bases unmatched: 4. The CDR3 sequence: CASSFGQGAYNEQFF. The CDR3 coding sequence is TGTGCCAGCAGTTTTGGACAGGGCGCCTACAATGAGCAGTTCTTC.

The chain uses TRBV27 and TRBJ1-1; 9 bases map to TRBD1. CDR3 length equals 13 residues. The V gene end was trimmed by 6 bases and the J gene end by 5 bases; junction bases not matched to a gene: 4. The germline gives CDR1 MNHEY, CDR2 SMNVEV (reference sequence). The CDR3 loop reads CASRTGGGTEAFF. The CDR3, as DNA: TGTGCCAGCAGGACAGGGGGAGGTACTGAAGCTTTCTTT.

This rearrangement joins TRBV11-2 to TRBJ2-7, with D perhaps matching TRBD2 (5 bases). Germline CDR1 SGHAT, CDR2 FQNNGV. The CDR3 length is 14 residues. The V end lost 0 bases, the J end lost 7 bases, and 13 bases lay between the germline ends. The CDR3 sequence is CASSLEEVVVEQYF. DNA for the CDR3: TGTGCCAGCAGCTTAGAGGAGGTAGTTGTAGAGCAGTACTTC.

The chain combines TRBV11-3 with TRBJ2-3; D not resolved. Trimming cost V 2 bases and J 2 bases, with 5 bases left between them. Germline V gene data show CDR1 as SGHNT and CDR2 as YENEEA. This CDR3 comprises 13 residues. CDR3 DNA: TGTGCCAGCAGCTTATCCTTCACAGATACGCAGTATTTT. This gives the protein CASSLSFTDTQYF.

The chain carries TRBV27 and TRBJ1-4, with 7 bases fitting TRBD1. Germline CDR1 is MNHEY and CDR2 is SMNVEV (reference sequence). There are 13 residues in the CDR3. The V segment lost 10 bases and the J segment 8 bases; nucleotides outside the gene matches: 10. CDR3 bases: TGTGCCACCCGGACAGGTGACGGAGAAAAACTGTTTTTT. Its translation is CATRTGDGEKLFF.

The chain combines TRBV29-1 with TRBJ2-3; 8 bases align to TRBD1. The ends lost 7 bases at V and 6 bases at J; junction bases unmatched: 3. The CDR3 is made up of 11 amino acids. Per germline, CDR1 SQVTM and CDR2 ANQGSEA. The CDR3 sequence is CSAQGGDTQYF. In DNA form, the CDR3 reads TGCAGCGCACAGGGGGGTGATACGCAGTATTTT.

V is TRBV7-9 and J is TRBJ1-5; the D gene is possibly TRBD1 (5 bases). Germline CDR1 reads SEHNR; CDR2 reads FQNEAQ (reference sequence). The CDR3 extends over 15 amino acids. Trimming removed 5 bases at V and 0 bases at J, with 11 bases between. The DNA for the CDR3 is TGTGCCAGCAGCGAAGGAGGGGTTAGCAATCAGCCCCAGCATTTT. This gives the protein CASSEGGVSNQPQHF.

This sequence joins TRBV5-1 and TRBJ1-5; 8 bases match TRBD1. This CDR3 has 16 amino acids. Germline V gene data show CDR1 as SGHRS and CDR2 as YFSETQ. V shed 0 bases and J 5 bases; nucleotides not matched to a gene: 7. The chain's CDR3 is CASSLAPGQAYQPQHF. For the CDR3, the DNA is TGCGCCAGCAGCTTGGCCCCGGGACAGGCCTATCAGCCCCAGCATTTT.

CDR3 sequence reads: CASSSSPFYGYTF. The CDR3 nucleotides read TGTGCCAGCAGCTCGAGCCCCTTCTATGGCTACACCTTC. The rearrangement links TRBV9 to TRBJ1-2; D remains unclear. CDR3 length equals 13 residues. Trimming cost V 4 bases and J 4 bases, with 11 bases left between them. CDR1 and CDR2 from the germline V gene are SGDLS and YYNGEE.

This rearrangement joins TRBV4-3 to TRBJ2-7, with 8 bases that match TRBD2. Germline V gives CDR1 LGHNA, CDR2 YSLEER. The V segment lost 0 bases and the J segment 4 bases; nucleotides outside the gene matches: 8. CDR3 size: 16 residues. In DNA form, the CDR3 reads TGCGCCAGCAGCCAAGAAGGCACGGGAGGGCCTTACGAGCAGTACTTC. Translation gives CASSQEGTGGPYEQYF.

The chain joins TRBV3-1 (or the pseudogene TRBV3-2) to TRBJ2-1, with 9 bases fitting TRBD2. V shed 5 bases, J shed 5 bases, and the junction held 10 bases outside the gene matches. Germline-derived CDR1 and CDR2 are LGHDT and YNNKEL (reference sequence). The CDR3 spans 16 residues. The chain's CDR3 is CASSADIAGAHNEQFF. CDR3 nucleotides: TGTGCCAGCAGCGCTGATATAGCGGGAGCCCACAATGAGCAGTTCTTC.

The chain carries TRBV4-1 and TRBJ1-5, with 8 bases fitting TRBD1. The V gene's germline CDR1 is MGHRA and CDR2 YSYEKL. V lost 4 bases, J lost 3 bases, and 8 bases stayed unmatched. This CDR3 has 16 residues. CDR3 DNA sequence: TGCGCCAGCAGCCCAAGCCGGACAGGGATCAATCAGCCCCAGCATTTT. This sequence encodes CASSPSRTGINQPQHF.

This chain links TRBV6-6 with TRBJ2-7; D is undetermined. V was cut by 1 base and J by 5 bases, with 6 bases left in between. Germline V gene data show CDR1 as MNHNY and CDR2 as SVGAGI (reference sequence). This CDR3 comprises 12 residues. The CDR3 coding sequence is TGTGCCAGCAGTTACTTATCTCACGAGCAGTACTTC. Protein sequence: CASSYLSHEQYF.

This clone was seen more than once but under ten times. The rearrangement uses TRBV5-5 and TRBJ1-1, with TRBD1 matching over 9 bases. V lost 3 bases to trimming and J lost 4 bases; unmatched junction nucleotides: 4. The germline V gene encodes CDR1 SGHKS and CDR2 YYEKEE (reference sequence). There are 14 residues in the CDR3. CDR3 residues: CASSSGQGGTEAFF. The DNA for the CDR3 is TGTGCCAGCAGCTCGGGACAGGGAGGCACTGAAGCTTTCTTT.

This CDR3 reads CASNGRVSANYGYTF. As DNA, the CDR3 is TGTGCCAGTAACGGCAGGGTTTCGGCTAACTATGGCTACACCTTC. The V gene is TRBV19, the J gene TRBJ1-2; D may be TRBD1 (5 bases). The length of the CDR3 is 15 residues. The ends were cut back, 7 bases at V and 0 bases at J, with 15 bases in the middle. Germline V gene lookup returns CDR1 LNHDA and CDR2 SQIVND (reference sequence).

This chain connects TRBV6-5 to TRBJ1-6; a weak D match, TRBD1 (5 bases). Per germline, CDR1 MNHEY and CDR2 SVGAGI. V was pared by 2 bases and J by 6 bases, with 14 bases between. The CDR3 totals 16 residues. Here the CDR3 DNA reads TGTGCCAGCAGTTACGGGGGGGTAGGTGTTAATTCACCCCTCCACTTT. Translation: CASSYGGVGVNSPLHF.

The chain links TRBV11-3 to TRBJ1-1; the match to TRBD1 covers 10 bases. The length of the CDR3 is 16 residues. With 11 bases clipped from V and 0 bases from J, the junction kept 12 bases outside the gene matches. Germline V gene data show CDR1 as SGHNT and CDR2 as YENEEA. The CDR3 nucleotides are TGTGCCTTTCCGGGACAGGGGTTAATCATGAACACTGAAGCTTTCTTT. This gives the protein CAFPGQGLIMNTEAFF. Supplemented by reference TRBV11-3 and TRBJ1-1, the full variable domain reads EAGVVQSPRYKIIEKKQPVAFWCNPISGHNTLYWYLQNLGQGPELLIRYENEEAVDDSQLPKDRFSAERLKGVDSTLKIQPAELGDSAVYLCAFPGQGLIMNTEAFFGQGTRLTVV.

This clone was observed a single time. The chain couples TRBV24-1 to TRBJ1-5; D gene unclear. The CDR3 consists of 16 residues. V shed 3 bases and J shed 0 bases, with 11 bases lying between them. CDR1 and CDR2 (germline): KGHDR, SFDVKD. The CDR3 bases are TGTGCCACCAGTGATCACCAGGATTATAGCAATCAGCCCCAGCATTTT. Amino acids: CATSDHQDYSNQPQHF.

This chain links TRBV20-1 with TRBJ2-3; 10 nucleotides match TRBD1. V trimming: 3 bases; J trimming: 6 bases; junction bases outside the gene matches: 12. CDR3 length: 16 amino acids. Germline V gene data show CDR1 as DFQATT and CDR2 as SNEGSKA (reference sequence). The CDR3 spells CSASRPDRGIRDTQYF. CDR3 nucleotides: TGCAGTGCTAGTCGGCCGGACAGGGGGATTAGGGATACGCAGTATTTT.